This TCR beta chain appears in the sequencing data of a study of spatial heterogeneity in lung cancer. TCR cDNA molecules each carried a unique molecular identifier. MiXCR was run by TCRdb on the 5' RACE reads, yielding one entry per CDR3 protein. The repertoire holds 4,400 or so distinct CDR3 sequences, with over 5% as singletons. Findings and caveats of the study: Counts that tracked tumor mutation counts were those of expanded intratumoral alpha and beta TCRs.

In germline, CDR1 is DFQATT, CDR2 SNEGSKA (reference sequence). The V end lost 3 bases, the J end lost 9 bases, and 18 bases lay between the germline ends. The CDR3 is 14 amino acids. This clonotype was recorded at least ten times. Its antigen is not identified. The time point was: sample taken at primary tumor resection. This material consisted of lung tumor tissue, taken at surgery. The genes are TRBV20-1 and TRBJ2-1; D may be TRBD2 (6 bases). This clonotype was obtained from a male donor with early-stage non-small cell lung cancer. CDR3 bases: TGCAGTGCTAGTAGGACCCCGGCGGGGTCTGAGCAGTTCTTC. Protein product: CSASRTPAGSEQFF.